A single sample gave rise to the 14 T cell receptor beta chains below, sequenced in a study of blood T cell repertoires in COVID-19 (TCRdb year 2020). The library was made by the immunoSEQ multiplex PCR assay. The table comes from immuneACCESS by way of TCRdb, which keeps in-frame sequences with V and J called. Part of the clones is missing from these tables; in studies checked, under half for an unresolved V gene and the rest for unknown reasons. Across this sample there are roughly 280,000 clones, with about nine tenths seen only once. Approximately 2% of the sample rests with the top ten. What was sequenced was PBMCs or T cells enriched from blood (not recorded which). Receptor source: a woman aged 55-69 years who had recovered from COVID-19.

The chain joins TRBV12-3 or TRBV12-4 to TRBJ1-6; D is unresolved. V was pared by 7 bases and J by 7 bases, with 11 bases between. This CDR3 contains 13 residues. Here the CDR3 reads CASTLTGNSPLHF. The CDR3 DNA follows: TGTGCCAGCACCCTGACGGGGAATTCACCCCTCCACTTT.

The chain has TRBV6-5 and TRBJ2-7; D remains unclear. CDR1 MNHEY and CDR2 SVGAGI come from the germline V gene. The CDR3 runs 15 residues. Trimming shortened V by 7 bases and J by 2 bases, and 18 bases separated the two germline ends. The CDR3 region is CASIAYFPTPYEQYF. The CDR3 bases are TGTGCCAGCATAGCTTACTTTCCTACGCCCTACGAGCAGTACTTC.

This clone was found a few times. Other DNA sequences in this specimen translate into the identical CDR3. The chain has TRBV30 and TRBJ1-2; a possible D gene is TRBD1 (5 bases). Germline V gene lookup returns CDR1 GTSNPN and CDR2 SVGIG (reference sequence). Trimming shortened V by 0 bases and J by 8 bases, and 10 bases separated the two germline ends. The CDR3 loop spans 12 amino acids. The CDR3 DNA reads TGTGCCTGGAGTGTCGGGGGGTACGGCTACACCTTC. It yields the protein CAWSVGGYGYTF.

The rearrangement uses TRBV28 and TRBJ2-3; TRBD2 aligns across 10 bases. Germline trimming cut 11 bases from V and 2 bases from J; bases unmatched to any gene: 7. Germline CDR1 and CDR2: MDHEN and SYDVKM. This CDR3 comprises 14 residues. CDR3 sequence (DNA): TGTGCCGGATCGGGACTAGCGCTCACAGATACGCAGTATTTT. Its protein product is CAGSGLALTDTQYF.

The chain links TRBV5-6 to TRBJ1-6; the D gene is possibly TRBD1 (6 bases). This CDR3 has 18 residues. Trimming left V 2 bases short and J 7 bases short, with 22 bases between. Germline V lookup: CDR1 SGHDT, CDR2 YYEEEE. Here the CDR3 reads CASSFRYRVEGRNSPLHF. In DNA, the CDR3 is TGTGCCAGCAGCTTCCGGTACAGGGTAGAGGGAAGGAATTCACCCCTCCACTTT.

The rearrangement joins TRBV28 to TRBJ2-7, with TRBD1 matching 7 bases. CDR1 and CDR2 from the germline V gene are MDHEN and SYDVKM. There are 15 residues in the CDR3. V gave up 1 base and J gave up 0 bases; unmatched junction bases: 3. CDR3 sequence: CASSLLGQISYEQYF. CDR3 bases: TGTGCCAGCAGTTTATTGGGACAGATCTCCTACGAGCAGTACTTC.

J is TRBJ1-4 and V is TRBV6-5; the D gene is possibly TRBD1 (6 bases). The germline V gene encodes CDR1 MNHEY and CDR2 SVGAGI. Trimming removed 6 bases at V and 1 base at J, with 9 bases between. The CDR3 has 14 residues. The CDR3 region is CASRDSQTNEKLFF. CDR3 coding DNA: TGTGCCAGCAGGGACAGTCAAACTAATGAAAAACTGTTTTTT.

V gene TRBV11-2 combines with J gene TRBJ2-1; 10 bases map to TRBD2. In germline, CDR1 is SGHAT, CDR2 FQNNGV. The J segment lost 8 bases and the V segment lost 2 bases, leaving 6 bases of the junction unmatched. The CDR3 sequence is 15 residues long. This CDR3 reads CASSLNTLAGDEQFF. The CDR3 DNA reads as TGTGCCAGCAGCTTAAATACCCTAGCGGGAGATGAGCAGTTCTTC.

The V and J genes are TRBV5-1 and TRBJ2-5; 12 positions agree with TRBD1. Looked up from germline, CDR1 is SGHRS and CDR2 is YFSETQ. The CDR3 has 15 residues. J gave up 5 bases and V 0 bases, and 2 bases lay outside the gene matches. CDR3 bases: TGCGCCAGCAGCTTGGGGGACAGGGGGCAGGAGACCCAGTACTTC. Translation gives CASSLGDRGQETQYF.

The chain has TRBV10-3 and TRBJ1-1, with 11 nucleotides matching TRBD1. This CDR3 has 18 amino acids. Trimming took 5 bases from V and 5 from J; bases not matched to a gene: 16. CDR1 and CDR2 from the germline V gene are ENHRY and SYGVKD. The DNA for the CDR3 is TGTGCCATCAGTCCGTCCACGGGGACAGGGGGGGGAGAGACTGAAGCTTTCTTT. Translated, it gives CAISPSTGTGGGETEAFF.

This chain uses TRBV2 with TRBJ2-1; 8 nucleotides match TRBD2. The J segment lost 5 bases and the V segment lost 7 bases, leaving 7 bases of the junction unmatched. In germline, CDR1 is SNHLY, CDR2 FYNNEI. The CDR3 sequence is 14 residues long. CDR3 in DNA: TGTGCCAGCAATCCTGGACTAGCCCACAATGAGCAGTTCTTC. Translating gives CASNPGLAHNEQFF.

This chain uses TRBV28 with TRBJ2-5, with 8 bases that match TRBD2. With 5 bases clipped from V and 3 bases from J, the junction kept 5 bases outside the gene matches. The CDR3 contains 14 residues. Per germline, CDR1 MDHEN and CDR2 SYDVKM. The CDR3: CASSAAGGEETQYF. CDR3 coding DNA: TGTGCCAGCAGTGCCGCGGGGGGAGAAGAGACCCAGTACTTC.

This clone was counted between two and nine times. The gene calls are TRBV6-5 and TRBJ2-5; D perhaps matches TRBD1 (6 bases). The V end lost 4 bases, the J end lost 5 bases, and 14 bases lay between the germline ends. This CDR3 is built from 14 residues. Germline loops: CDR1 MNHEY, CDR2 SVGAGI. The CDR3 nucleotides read TGTGCCAGCAGTTCCCCAGGGGTTGTGGAGACCCAGTACTTC. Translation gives CASSSPGVVETQYF.

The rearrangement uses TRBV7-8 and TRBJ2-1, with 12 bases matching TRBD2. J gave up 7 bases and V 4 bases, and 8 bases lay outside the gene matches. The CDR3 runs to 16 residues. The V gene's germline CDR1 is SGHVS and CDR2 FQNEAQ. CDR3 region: CASSSLTSGSRNEQFF. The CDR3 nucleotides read TGTGCCAGCAGCTCCTTGACTAGCGGGAGCAGGAATGAGCAGTTCTTC.